Listed here are 10 T cell receptor beta chains from one sample, sequenced in a study of T cell responses to AZD1222 COVID-19 vaccine. Assay used: immunoSEQ multiplex PCR; TCRdb lists only in-frame clones, some missing. The sample consists of about 97,000 clones, approximately 84% of them appearing once. The sequencing here drew on peripheral blood, taken on day 0 of AZD1222 vaccination. Receptors were obtained from an adult in good health.

CDR3 DNA sequence: TGTGCCAGCAGTTCACAGGGGAACACCGGGGAGCTGTTTTTT. Translating gives CASSSQGNTGELFF. The chain is built from TRBV6-5 and TRBJ2-2; D may be TRBD1 (6 bases). This CDR3 is 14 amino acids long. The V and J ends lost 4 bases and 1 base respectively, with 7 bases between them. Germline loops: CDR1 MNHEY, CDR2 SVGAGI.

The chain is built from TRBV12-3 or TRBV12-4 and TRBJ1-1; no clear D gene. This CDR3 comprises 10 residues. The V and J ends lost 8 bases and 4 bases respectively, with 5 bases between them. For the CDR3, the DNA is TGTGCCAGCTCGGGCACTGAAGCTTTCTTT. It translates to CASSGTEAFF.

The chain carries TRBV18 and TRBJ1-2; no definite D call. The V end lost 3 bases, the J end lost 5 bases, and 16 bases lay between the germline ends. Germline loops: CDR1 KGHSH, CDR2 LQKENI. This CDR3 has 15 amino acids. In DNA form, the CDR3 reads TGTGCCAGCTCACCTCCCTCGAGTGCGGTTTATGGCTACACCTTC. Its protein is CASSPPSSAVYGYTF. The variable domain in full, with the rest retrieved from reference TRBV18 and TRBJ1-2, is NAGVMQNPRHLVRRRGQEARLRCSPMKGHSHVYWYRQLPEEGLKFMVYLQKENIIDESGMPKERFSAEFPKEGPSILRIQQVVRGDSAAYFCASSPPSSAVYGYTFGSGTRLTVV.

The chain links TRBV5-1 to TRBJ2-7, with 8 bases lining up with TRBD1. The V and J ends lost 1 base and 4 bases, in that order; junction bases with no gene match: 7. Per germline, CDR1 SGHRS and CDR2 YFSETQ. The CDR3 extends over 15 amino acids. CDR3: CASSLSQGALYEQYF. The CDR3 DNA follows: TGCGCCAGCAGCTTGTCCCAGGGGGCGTTGTACGAGCAGTACTTC.

The rearrangement joins TRBV6-5 to TRBJ2-2; 9 bases line up with TRBD1. The CDR3 loop spans 15 amino acids. CDR1 and CDR2 from the germline V gene are MNHEY and SVGAGI. The V segment lost 5 bases and the J segment 7 bases; nucleotides outside the gene matches: 8. The CDR3 DNA reads TGTGCCAGCAGTCCTCAGACAGGGGGAAACGGGGAGCTGTTTTTT. Encoded protein: CASSPQTGGNGELFF.

This clone appeared a few times. The chain recombines TRBV5-4 with TRBJ2-3; 9 bases are shared with TRBD2. Germline V gene lookup returns CDR1 SGHNT and CDR2 YYREEE (reference sequence). The CDR3 contains 20 residues. The V and J ends lost 0 bases and 1 base, in that order; junction bases with no gene match: 15. This CDR3 reads CASSLVSLAGAPRRTDTQYF. CDR3 sequence (DNA): TGTGCCAGCAGCTTGGTATCTTTAGCGGGAGCCCCCCGCCGCACAGATACGCAGTATTTT.

This sequence joins TRBV5-1 and TRBJ1-2; a weak D match, TRBD1 (5 bases). The CDR3 loop spans 12 amino acids. CDR1 SGHRS and CDR2 YFSETQ come from the germline V gene. V lost 5 bases and J 3 bases, leaving 8 bases between the germline ends. This CDR3 is CASRGDDYGYTF. The CDR3 DNA reads as TGCGCCAGCAGAGGGGACGACTATGGCTACACCTTC.

The chain joins TRBV11-2 to TRBJ2-1; 8 bases agree with TRBD2. CDR1 is SGHAT and CDR2 is FQNNGV in the germline V gene. Unmatched junction bases numbered 11, after V lost 7 bases and J lost 6 bases. The CDR3 runs to 15 residues. The CDR3 DNA reads TGTGCCAGCAACAAGTACGGGAGGGGGGGCAATGAGCAGTTCTTC. It translates to CASNKYGRGGNEQFF.

The chain combines TRBV4-1 with TRBJ1-3; no clear D gene. Germline CDR1 MGHRA, CDR2 YSYEKL. The CDR3 spans 15 residues. V lost 0 bases, J lost 1 base, and 7 bases lay in between. As DNA, the CDR3 is TGCGCCAGCAGCCAAGATGAAGGATCTGGAAACACCATATATTTT. Amino acids: CASSQDEGSGNTIYF.

The chain has TRBV11-2 and TRBJ1-6, with unresolved D. The V end was cut by 0 bases, the J end by 9 bases, with 12 bases between. The germline V gene has CDR1 SGHAT and CDR2 FQNNGV. The CDR3 covers 15 residues. This chain's CDR3 is CASSLDPGSSSPLHF. The CDR3 DNA reads TGTGCCAGCAGCTTAGATCCGGGGTCTAGTTCACCCCTCCACTTT. Drawing the rest from reference TRBV11-2 and TRBJ1-6, the complete variable domain is EAGVAQSPRYKIIEKRQSVAFWCNPISGHATLYWYQQILGQGPKLLIQFQNNGVVDDSQLPKDRFSAERLKGVDSTLKIQPAKLEDSAVYLCASSLDPGSSSPLHFGNGTRLTVT.